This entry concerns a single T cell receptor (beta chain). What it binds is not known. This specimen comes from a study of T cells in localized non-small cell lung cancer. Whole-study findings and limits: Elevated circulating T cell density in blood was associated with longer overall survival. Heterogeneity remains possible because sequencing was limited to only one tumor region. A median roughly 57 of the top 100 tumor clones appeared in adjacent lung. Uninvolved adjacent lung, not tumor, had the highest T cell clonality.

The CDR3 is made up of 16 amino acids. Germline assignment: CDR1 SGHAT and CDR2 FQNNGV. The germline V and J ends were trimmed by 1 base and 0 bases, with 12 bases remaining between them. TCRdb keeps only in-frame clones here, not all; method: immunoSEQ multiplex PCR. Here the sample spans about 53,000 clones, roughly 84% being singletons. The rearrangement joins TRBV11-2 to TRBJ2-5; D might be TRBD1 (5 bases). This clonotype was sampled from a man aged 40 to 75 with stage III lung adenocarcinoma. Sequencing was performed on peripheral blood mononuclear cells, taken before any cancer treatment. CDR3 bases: TGTGCCAGCAGCTTAGGAGACAGCCTGTACCAAGAGACCCAGTACTTC. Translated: CASSLGDSLYQETQYF.